The 7 T cell receptor beta chains reported below all come from one sample, sequenced in a study of OX40 agonist ivuxolimab in advanced cancers. Produced via immunoSEQ multiplex PCR; TCRdb's table is partial and in-frame only. The sample has roughly 56,000 clones; around 83% are singletons. The source material was CD4+ or CD8+ T cells sorted from blood, sampled in a trial of the OX40 agonist ivuxolimab. These receptors were collected from an adult with an advanced solid tumor such as melanoma, head and neck, liver or kidney cancer.

The genes are TRBV19 and TRBJ1-1; D ambiguous. V lost 8 bases, J lost 4 bases, and 14 bases lay in between. CDR3 length equals 13 residues. Germline V gives CDR1 LNHDA, CDR2 SQIVND (reference sequence). CDR3 nucleotides: TGTGCCAGTTATGGGTCACGCGGCACTGAAGCTTTCTTT. It encodes CASYGSRGTEAFF.

This clone has only a few counts. The V gene is TRBV7-2, the J gene TRBJ2-3; 9 bases fit TRBD2. V trimming: 1 base; J trimming: 8 bases; junction bases outside the gene matches: 7. The CDR3 contains 15 residues. Per the germline V gene, CDR1 is SGHTA and CDR2 is FQGNSA. CDR3 in DNA: TGTGCCAGCAGCTTAGGGCTAGCGGGACTTACTACGCAGTATTTT. Protein: CASSLGLAGLTTQYF. Combining the CDR3 with reference TRBV7-2 and TRBJ2-3 gives the whole variable domain GAGVSQSPSNKVTEKGKDVELRCDPISGHTALYWYRQSLGQGLEFLIYFQGNSAPDKSGLPSDRFSAERTGGSVSTLTIQRTQQEDSAVYLCASSLGLAGLTTQYFGPGTRLTVL.

V usage is TRBV19 and J usage is TRBJ2-2; TRBD1 matches at 8 bases. V dropped 5 bases and J dropped 5; count of bases not matched to a gene: 10. The germline V gene encodes CDR1 LNHDA and CDR2 SQIVND (reference sequence). The CDR3 totals 16 residues. CDR3 in DNA: TGTGCCAGTAGTGGACAGGGTGGGACTCGTACCGGGGAGCTGTTTTTT. It encodes CASSGQGGTRTGELFF.

The chain carries TRBV2 and TRBJ2-7; 7 bases agree with TRBD1. The CDR3 loop spans 15 amino acids. Germline CDR1 SNHLY, CDR2 FYNNEI. Germline trimming cut 7 bases from V and 1 base from J; bases unmatched to any gene: 10. The CDR3 region is CASNPDRAKSYEQYF. The CDR3 DNA reads TGTGCCAGCAACCCTGACAGGGCGAAATCCTACGAGCAGTACTTC.

This chain uses TRBV6-6 with TRBJ2-3, with TRBD1 identical over 9 bases. The trim removed 6 bases at V and 5 bases at J, leaving 12 bases unmatched. Germline V gene sequence: CDR1 MNHNY, CDR2 SVGAGI (reference sequence). The CDR3 is 16 amino acids. The CDR3 DNA is TGTGCCAGCAGCCCTCAACCGGGACAGGGTATAGATACGCAGTATTTT. Translating it yields CASSPQPGQGIDTQYF.

The chain joins TRBV5-4 to TRBJ2-5, with TRBD1 matching over 8 bases. Looked up from germline, CDR1 is SGHNT and CDR2 is YYREEE (reference sequence). The CDR3 length is 15 residues. V was pared by 5 bases and J by 2 bases, with 8 bases of the junction left unmatched. CDR3 coding DNA: TGTGCCAGCAGTTCCGCCAGGGGGCGGCAAGAGACCCAGTACTTC. It codes for CASSSARGRQETQYF. Full variable domain (outside the CDR3, taken from reference TRBV5-4 and TRBJ2-5): ETGVTQSPTHLIKTRGQQVTLRCSSQSGHNTVSWYQQALGQGPQFIFQYYREEENGRGNFPPRFSGLQFPNYSSELNVNALELDDSALYLCASSSARGRQETQYFGPGTRLLVL.

The rearrangement uses TRBV28 and TRBJ2-1; D possibly uses TRBD1 or TRBD2 (5 bases each). Per germline, CDR1 MDHEN and CDR2 SYDVKM. The CDR3 is made up of 14 amino acids. Trimming removed 8 bases at V and 8 bases at J, with 19 bases between. The CDR3 nucleotides read TGTGCCAGCCGGGGAGCAGGGCGTGTGGATGAGCAGTTCTTC. It specifies CASRGAGRVDEQFF.